The entry below gives a single T cell receptor beta chain sequence along with its context. Generated by immunoSEQ multiplex PCR, the TCRdb table keeps only in-frame clones and is missing some. The sample includes about 75,000 clones, approximately 91% seen only once; the top ten take over 4%. CDR1 and CDR2 from the germline V gene are ENHRY and SYGVKD. V trimming: 2 bases; J trimming: 8 bases; junction bases outside the gene matches: 10. The CDR3 has 15 amino acids. The data originate from a study of technical replicates of blood from a handful of donors. The chain has TRBV10-3 and TRBJ1-2; 8 nucleotides match TRBD1. Sequenced material: PBMCs. The receptor's source is a human donor in good health. Some clones in this sample may be carry-over from other donors' samples. CDR3 sequence reads: CAISESGQGAWGYTF. The CDR3 DNA follows: TGTGCCATCAGTGAGAGTGGGCAGGGGGCTTGGGGCTACACCTTC.